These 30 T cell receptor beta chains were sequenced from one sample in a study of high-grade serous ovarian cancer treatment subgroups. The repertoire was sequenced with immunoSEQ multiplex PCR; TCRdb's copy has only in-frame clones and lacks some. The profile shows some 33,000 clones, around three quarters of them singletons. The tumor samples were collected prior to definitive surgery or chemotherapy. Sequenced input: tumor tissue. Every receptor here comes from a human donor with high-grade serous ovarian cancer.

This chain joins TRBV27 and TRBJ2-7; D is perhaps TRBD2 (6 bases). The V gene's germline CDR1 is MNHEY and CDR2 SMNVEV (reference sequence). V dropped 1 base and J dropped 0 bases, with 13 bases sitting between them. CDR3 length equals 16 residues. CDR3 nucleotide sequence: TGTGCCAGCAGTTTATGGTCTAGCGTCTCCTCCTACGAGCAGTACTTC. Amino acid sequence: CASSLWSSVSSYEQYF.

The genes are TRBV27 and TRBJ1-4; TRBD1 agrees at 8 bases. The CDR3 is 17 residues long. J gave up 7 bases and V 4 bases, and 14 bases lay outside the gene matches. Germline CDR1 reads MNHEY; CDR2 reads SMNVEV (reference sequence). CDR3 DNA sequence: TGTGCCAGCAGTTCTACCCCAGGGGGCTGGGGAGTTGAAAAACTGTTTTTT. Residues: CASSSTPGGWGVEKLFF.

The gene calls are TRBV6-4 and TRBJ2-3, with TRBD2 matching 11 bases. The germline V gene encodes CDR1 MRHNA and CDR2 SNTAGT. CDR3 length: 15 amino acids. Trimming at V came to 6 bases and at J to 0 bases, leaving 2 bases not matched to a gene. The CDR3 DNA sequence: TGTGCCAGCAGCCGACTAGCGGGAAGCACAGATACGCAGTATTTT. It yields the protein CASSRLAGSTDTQYF.

The CDR3 DNA reads as TGTGCCAGCGGGGACACCGGGGAGCTGTTTTTT. As protein: CASGDTGELFF. The chain uses TRBV6-1 and TRBJ2-2; D is undetermined. With 8 bases removed from V and 3 bases from J, the gap between germline ends came to 4 bases. The CDR3 runs to 11 residues. Germline V CDR1 and CDR2: MNHNS, SASEGT.

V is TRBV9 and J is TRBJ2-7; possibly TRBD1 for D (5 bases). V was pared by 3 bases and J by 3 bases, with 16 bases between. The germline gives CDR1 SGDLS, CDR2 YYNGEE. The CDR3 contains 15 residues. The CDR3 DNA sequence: TGTGCCAGCAGCGCCCAGGGAAAGCCCGGCTACGAGCAGTACTTC. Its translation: CASSAQGKPGYEQYF.

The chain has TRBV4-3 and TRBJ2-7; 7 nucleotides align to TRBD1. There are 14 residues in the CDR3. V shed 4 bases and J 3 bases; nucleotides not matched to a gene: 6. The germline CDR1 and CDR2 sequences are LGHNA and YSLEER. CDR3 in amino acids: CASSPTGDYYEQYF. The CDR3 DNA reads TGCGCCAGCAGCCCTACAGGGGATTACTACGAGCAGTACTTC.

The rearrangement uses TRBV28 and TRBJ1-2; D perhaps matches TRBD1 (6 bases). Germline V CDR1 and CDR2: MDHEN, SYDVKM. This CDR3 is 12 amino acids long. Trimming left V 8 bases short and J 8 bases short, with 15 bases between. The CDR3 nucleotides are TGTGCCAGCGTGGGGGGCTTAGGAGGCTACACCTTC. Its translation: CASVGGLGGYTF.

The CDR3 sequence: CASRADSGQPQHF. CDR3 nucleotides: TGTGCCAGCAGGGCCGACTCCGGACAGCCCCAGCATTTT. The chain recombines TRBV2 with TRBJ1-5, with no clear D. Trimming shortened V by 6 bases and J by 7 bases, and 13 bases separated the two germline ends. CDR1 is SNHLY and CDR2 is FYNNEI in the germline V gene. The CDR3 runs to 13 residues.

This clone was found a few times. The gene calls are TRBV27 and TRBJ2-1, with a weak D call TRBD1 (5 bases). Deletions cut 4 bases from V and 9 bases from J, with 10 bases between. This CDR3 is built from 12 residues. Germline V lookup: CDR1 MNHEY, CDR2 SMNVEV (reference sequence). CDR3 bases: TGTGCCAGCAGTTGGGGCGGCGCTGAGCAGTTCTTC. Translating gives CASSWGGAEQFF.

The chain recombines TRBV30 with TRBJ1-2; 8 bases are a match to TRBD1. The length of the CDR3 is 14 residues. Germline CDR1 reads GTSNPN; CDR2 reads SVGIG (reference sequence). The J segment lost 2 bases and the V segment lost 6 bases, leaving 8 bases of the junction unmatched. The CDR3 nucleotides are TGTGCCTGTATGGACAGGGCGCGGAACTATGGCTACACCTTC. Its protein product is CACMDRARNYGYTF.

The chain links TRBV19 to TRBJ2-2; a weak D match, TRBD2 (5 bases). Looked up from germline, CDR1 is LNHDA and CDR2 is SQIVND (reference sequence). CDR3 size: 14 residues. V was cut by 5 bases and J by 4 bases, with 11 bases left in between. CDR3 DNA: TGTGCCAGTAGTGGGAGAAGACCCACCGGGGAGCTGTTTTTT. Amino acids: CASSGRRPTGELFF. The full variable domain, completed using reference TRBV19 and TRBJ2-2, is DGGITQSPKYLFRKEGQNVTLSCEQNLNHDAMYWYRQDPGQGLRLIYYSQIVNDFQKGDIAEGYSVSREKKESFPLTVTSAQKNPTAFYLCASSGRRPTGELFFGEGSRLTVL.

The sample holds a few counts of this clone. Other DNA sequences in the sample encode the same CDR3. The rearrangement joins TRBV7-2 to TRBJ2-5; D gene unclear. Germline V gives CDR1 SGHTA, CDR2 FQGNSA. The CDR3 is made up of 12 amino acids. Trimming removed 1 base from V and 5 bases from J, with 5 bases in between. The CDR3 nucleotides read TGTGCCAGCAGCTTAGTAGGTGAGACCCAGTACTTC. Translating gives CASSLVGETQYF.

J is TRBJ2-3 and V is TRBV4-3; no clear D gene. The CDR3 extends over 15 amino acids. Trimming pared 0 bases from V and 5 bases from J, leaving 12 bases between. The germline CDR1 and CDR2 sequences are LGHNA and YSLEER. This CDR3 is CASSQDLYKGDTQYF. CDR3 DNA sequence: TGCGCCAGCAGCCAAGATCTTTATAAGGGAGATACGCAGTATTTT.

The CDR3 loop is CASSTSGTEKRETQYF. DNA for the CDR3: TGTGCCAGCAGCACCTCCGGGACTGAGAAGCGAGAGACCCAGTACTTC. The chain is built from TRBV11-2 and TRBJ2-5; D possibly corresponds to TRBD2 (6 bases). Germline CDR1 is SGHAT and CDR2 is FQNNGV. This CDR3 is built from 16 residues. The V end was cut by 5 bases, the J end by 4 bases, with 20 bases between.

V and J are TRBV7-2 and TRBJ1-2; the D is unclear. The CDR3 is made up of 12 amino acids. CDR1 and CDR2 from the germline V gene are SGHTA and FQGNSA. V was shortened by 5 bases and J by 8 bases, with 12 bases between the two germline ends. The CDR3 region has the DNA TGTGCCAGCAGCAGAACGGTGCAGGGCTACACCTTC. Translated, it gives CASSRTVQGYTF.

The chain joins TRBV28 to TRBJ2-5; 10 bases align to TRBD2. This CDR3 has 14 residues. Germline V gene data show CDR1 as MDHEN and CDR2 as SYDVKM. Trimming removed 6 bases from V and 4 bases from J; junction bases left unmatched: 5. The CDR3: CASRGRLAGETQYF. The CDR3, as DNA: TGTGCCAGCAGGGGGAGACTAGCGGGAGAGACCCAGTACTTC.

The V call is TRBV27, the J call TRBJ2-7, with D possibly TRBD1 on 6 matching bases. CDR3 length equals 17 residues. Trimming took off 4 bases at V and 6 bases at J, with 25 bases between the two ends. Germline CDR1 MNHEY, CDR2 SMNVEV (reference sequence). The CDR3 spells CASSWTDRSATLGEQYF. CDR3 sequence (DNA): TGTGCCAGCAGTTGGACGGACAGATCGGCTACTCTCGGCGAGCAGTACTTC.

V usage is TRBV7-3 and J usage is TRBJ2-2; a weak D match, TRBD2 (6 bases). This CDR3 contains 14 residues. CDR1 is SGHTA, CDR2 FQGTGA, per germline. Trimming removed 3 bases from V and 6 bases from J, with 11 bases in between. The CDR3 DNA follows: TGTGCCAGCAGCTTTAGGGGCGGGGCCGGGGAGCTGTTTTTT. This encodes CASSFRGGAGELFF. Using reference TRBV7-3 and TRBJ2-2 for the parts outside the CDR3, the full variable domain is GAGVSQTPSNKVTEKGKYVELRCDPISGHTALYWYRQSLGQGPEFLIYFQGTGAADDSGLPNDRFFAVRPEGSVSTLKIQRTERGDSAVYLCASSFRGGAGELFFGEGSRLTVL.

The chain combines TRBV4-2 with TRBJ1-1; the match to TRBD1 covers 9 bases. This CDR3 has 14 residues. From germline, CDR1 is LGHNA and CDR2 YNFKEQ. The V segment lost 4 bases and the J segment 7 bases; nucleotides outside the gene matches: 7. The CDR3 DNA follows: TGTGCCAGCAGCCCCCTTGACAGGGGGAGTGAAGCTTTCTTT. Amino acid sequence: CASSPLDRGSEAFF.

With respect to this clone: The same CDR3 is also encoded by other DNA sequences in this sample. Here the CDR3 reads CSAPGAYEQYF. The DNA of the CDR3 is TGCAGTGCTCCTGGAGCCTACGAGCAGTACTTC. This chain links TRBV20-1 with TRBJ2-7, with D unclear. Trimming stripped 5 bases from V and 2 bases from J, with 7 bases between. CDR1 is DFQATT and CDR2 is SNEGSKA in the germline V gene (reference sequence). The length of the CDR3 is 11 residues.

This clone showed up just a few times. Written as DNA, the CDR3 is TGTGCCAGCAGCCCTAGGAGGGCCAGTTCGAACACCGGGGAGCTGTTTTTT. This sequence encodes CASSPRRASSNTGELFF. The rearrangement uses TRBV11-3 and TRBJ2-2; D is possibly TRBD2 (6 bases). The germline V gene encodes CDR1 SGHNT and CDR2 YENEEA. The V and J ends lost 5 bases and 0 bases respectively, with 16 bases between them. The CDR3 consists of 17 residues.

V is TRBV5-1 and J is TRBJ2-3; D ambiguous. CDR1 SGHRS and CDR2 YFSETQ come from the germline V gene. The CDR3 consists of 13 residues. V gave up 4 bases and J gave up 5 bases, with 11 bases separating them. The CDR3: CASSRTERDTQYF. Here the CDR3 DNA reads TGCGCCAGCAGCCGAACCGAGAGAGATACGCAGTATTTT.

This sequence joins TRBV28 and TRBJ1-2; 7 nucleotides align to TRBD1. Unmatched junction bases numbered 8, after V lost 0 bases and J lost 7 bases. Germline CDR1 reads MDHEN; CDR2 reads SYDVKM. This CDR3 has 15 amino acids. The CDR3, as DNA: TGTGCCAGCAGTTTATGGACAGGGACTCTTGGTGGCTACACCTTC. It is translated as CASSLWTGTLGGYTF.

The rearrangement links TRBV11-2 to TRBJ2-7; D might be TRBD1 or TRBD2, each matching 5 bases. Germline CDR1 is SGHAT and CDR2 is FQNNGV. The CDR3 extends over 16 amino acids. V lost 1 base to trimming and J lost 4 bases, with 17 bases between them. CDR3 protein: CASSLVHGAIGYEQYF. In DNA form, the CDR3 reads TGTGCCAGCAGCTTAGTACACGGGGCTATCGGGTACGAGCAGTACTTC.

CDR3 residues: CASSSGLAGANEQFF. For the CDR3, the DNA is TGTGCCAGCAGCTCGGGACTAGCGGGAGCTAATGAGCAGTTCTTC. This sequence joins TRBV7-3 and TRBJ2-1; 14 bases match TRBD2. CDR1 SGHTA and CDR2 FQGTGA come from the germline V gene. The CDR3 loop spans 15 amino acids. With 4 bases clipped from V and 7 bases from J, the junction kept 3 bases outside the gene matches.

CDR3 residues: CASSIVWGRQYTYEQYF. DNA of the CDR3: TGTGCCAGTAGTATAGTTTGGGGAAGACAGTACACCTACGAGCAGTACTTC. The chain has TRBV19 and TRBJ2-7; weak D call: TRBD1 (5 bases). V was pared by 1 base and J by 2 bases, with 18 bases between. From germline, CDR1 is LNHDA and CDR2 SQIVND (reference sequence). CDR3 length equals 17 residues.

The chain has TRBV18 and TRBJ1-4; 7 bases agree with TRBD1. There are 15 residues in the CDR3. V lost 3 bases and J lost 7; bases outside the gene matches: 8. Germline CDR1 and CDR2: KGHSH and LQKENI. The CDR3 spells CASSPAEGAFEKLFF. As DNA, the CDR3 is TGTGCCAGCTCACCCGCGGAGGGGGCGTTTGAAAAACTGTTTTTT. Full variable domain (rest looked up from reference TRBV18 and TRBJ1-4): NAGVMQNPRHLVRRRGQEARLRCSPMKGHSHVYWYRQLPEEGLKFMVYLQKENIIDESGMPKERFSAEFPKEGPSILRIQQVVRGDSAAYFCASSPAEGAFEKLFFGSGTQLSVL.

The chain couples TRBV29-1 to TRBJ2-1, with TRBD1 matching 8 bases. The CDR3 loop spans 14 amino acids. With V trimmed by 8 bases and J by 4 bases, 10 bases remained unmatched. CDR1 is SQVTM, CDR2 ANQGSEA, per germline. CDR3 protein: CSLFRGTGYNEQFF. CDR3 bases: TGCAGCCTATTCCGAGGGACAGGATACAATGAGCAGTTCTTC.

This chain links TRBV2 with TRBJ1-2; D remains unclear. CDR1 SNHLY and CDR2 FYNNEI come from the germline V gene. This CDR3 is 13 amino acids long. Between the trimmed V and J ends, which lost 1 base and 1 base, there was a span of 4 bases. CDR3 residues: CASSEVSNYGYTF. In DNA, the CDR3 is TGTGCCAGCAGTGAAGTGAGTAACTATGGCTACACCTTC. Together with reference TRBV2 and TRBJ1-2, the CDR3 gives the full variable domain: EPEVTQTPSHQVTQMGQEVILRCVPISNHLYFYWYRQILGQKVEFLVSFYNNEISEKSEIFDDQFSVERPDGSNFTLKIRSTKLEDSAMYFCASSEVSNYGYTFGSGTRLTVV.

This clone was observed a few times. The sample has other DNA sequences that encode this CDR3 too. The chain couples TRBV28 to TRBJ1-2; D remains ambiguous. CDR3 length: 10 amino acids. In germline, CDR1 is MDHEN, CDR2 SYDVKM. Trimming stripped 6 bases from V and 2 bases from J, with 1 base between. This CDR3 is CASSNYGYTF. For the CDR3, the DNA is TGTGCCAGCAGCAACTATGGCTACACCTTC.